Listed below are T cell receptor beta chains from one sample, sequenced in a study of STAT5B mutations in CD4+ large granular lymphocyte leukemia. Produced via immunoSEQ multiplex PCR; TCRdb's table is partial and in-frame only. Altogether about 34,000 clones are present, under 80% being singletons, with the ten largest covering about 2%. Sequencing input: CD4+ T cells from blood buffy coats. These receptor sequences come from a human donor in good health. Each CDR3 is given with its conserved first and last residue. Fields, in order: CDR3 protein, CDR3 DNA, CDR3 length, clone size, D gene, V gene, J gene. The D gene is left open where the match is weak. Size tells how often a clone was seen (once, few, many) or the class of an expanded clone, and some rows leave it out.

CDR3: CASSVGQGQYEQYF
DNA: TGTGCCAGCAGCGTAGGACAGGGGCAATACGAGCAGTACTTC
length: 14
size: few
D: TRBD1
V: TRBV9
J: TRBJ2-7

CDR3: CAWSGAGSSQETQYF
DNA: TGTGCCTGGAGCGGCGCGGGATCTTCGCAAGAGACCCAGTACTTC
length: 15
size: .
D: .
V: TRBV30
J: TRBJ2-5

CDR3: CASSSYQGYEQYF
DNA: TGCGCCAGCTCCTCTTACCAGGGCTACGAGCAGTACTTC
length: 13
size: .
D: .
V: TRBV5-1
J: TRBJ2-7

CDR3: CASRARSTGATDTQYF
DNA: TGCGCCAGCAGAGCTAGGTCTACAGGGGCGACAGATACGCAGTATTTT
length: 16
size: .
D: TRBD1
V: TRBV5-1
J: TRBJ2-3

CDR3: CASSGGNLTEAFF
DNA: TGCGCCAGCAGTGGAGGGAACCTCACTGAAGCTTTCTTT
length: 13
size: .
D: .
V: TRBV10-2
J: TRBJ1-1

CDR3: CASSESDTQYF
DNA: TGTGCCAGCAGTGAGTCTGATACGCAGTATTTT
length: 11
size: .
D: .
V: TRBV6-1
J: TRBJ2-3

CDR3: CASSWDLAGGPREQFF
DNA: TGTGCCAGCAGCTGGGACCTAGCGGGGGGGCCCAGAGAGCAGTTCTTC
length: 16
size: .
D: TRBD2
V: TRBV5-5
J: TRBJ2-1

CDR3: CASSYLAGRGELFF
DNA: TGTGCCAGCAGTTACCTAGCAGGGAGGGGGGAGCTGTTTTTT
length: 14
size: once
D: .
V: TRBV6-6
J: TRBJ2-2

CDR3: CASSLSPDTEAFF
DNA: TGTGCCAGCAGCTTAAGTCCGGACACTGAAGCTTTCTTT
length: 13
size: .
D: .
V: TRBV11-3
J: TRBJ1-1

CDR3: CASSLDGQGSYEQYF
DNA: TGTGCCAGCAGCTTAGATGGACAGGGATCCTACGAGCAGTACTTC
length: 15
size: once
D: TRBD1
V: TRBV11-2
J: TRBJ2-7

CDR3: CASSPPIAGLNTEAFF
DNA: TGTGCCAGCTCACCACCGATCGCAGGTTTGAACACTGAAGCTTTCTTT
length: 16
size: once
D: .
V: TRBV18
J: TRBJ1-1

CDR3: CASSYGREETQYF
DNA: TGTGCCAGCAGTTACGGTCGGGAGGAGACCCAGTACTTC
length: 13
size: .
D: .
V: TRBV6-5
J: TRBJ2-5

CDR3: CASSDWTGRYQETQYF
DNA: TGTGCCAGCAGCGACTGGACAGGCCGGTACCAAGAGACCCAGTACTTC
length: 16
size: .
D: TRBD1
V: TRBV11-2
J: TRBJ2-5

CDR3: CASSPVGGLSTDTQYF
DNA: TGTGCCAGCAGCCCCGTGGGGGGGCTGAGCACAGATACGCAGTATTTT
length: 16
size: .
D: .
V: TRBV7-6
J: TRBJ2-3

CDR3: CASTVVAGSYEQYF
DNA: TGTGCCAGCACCGTGGTGGCAGGGTCCTACGAGCAGTACTTC
length: 14
size: .
D: .
V: TRBV28
J: TRBJ2-7

CDR3: CASSWDGAYEQYF
DNA: TGTGCCAGCAGTTGGGACGGCGCCTACGAGCAGTACTTC
length: 13
size: .
D: .
V: TRBV2
J: TRBJ2-7

CDR3: CASGLVNSNEQFF
DNA: TGTGCCAGCGGGCTAGTTAACTCCAATGAGCAGTTCTTC
length: 13
size: .
D: .
V: TRBV6-6
J: TRBJ2-1

CDR3: CASSARDRGSNTEAFF
DNA: TGTGCCAGCAGCGCCCGGGACAGGGGATCGAACACTGAAGCTTTCTTT
length: 16
size: .
D: TRBD1
V: TRBV7-8
J: TRBJ1-1

CDR3: CASTLGARAYEQYF
DNA: TGTGCCAGCACCCTTGGGGCCAGGGCGTACGAGCAGTACTTC
length: 14
size: .
D: .
V: TRBV5-6
J: TRBJ2-7

CDR3: CASSIAGGSTNYGYTF
DNA: TGTGCCAGTAGTATTGCAGGGGGCTCTACTAACTATGGCTACACCTTC
length: 16
size: .
D: TRBD1
V: TRBV19
J: TRBJ1-2

CDR3: CAISESGGGGGNTIYF
DNA: TGTGCCATCAGTGAATCGGGGGGCGGCGGGGGAAACACCATATATTTT
length: 16
size: .
D: .
V: TRBV10-3
J: TRBJ1-3

CDR3: CASSPGDRIMNTEAFF
DNA: TGTGCCAGCAGCCCCGGGGACAGAATCATGAACACTGAAGCTTTCTTT
length: 16
size: .
D: TRBD1
V: TRBV5-6
J: TRBJ1-1

CDR3: CASSLGQGGEAFF
DNA: TGCGCCAGCAGCTTAGGACAGGGCGGCGAAGCTTTCTTT
length: 13
size: .
D: TRBD1
V: TRBV5-1
J: TRBJ1-1

CDR3: CASSPVAYEQYF
DNA: TGTGCCAGCAGTCCCGTAGCCTACGAGCAGTACTTC
length: 12
size: .
D: .
V: TRBV6-1
J: TRBJ2-7

CDR3: CSAWGNGQYF
DNA: TGCAGTGCATGGGGCAATGGGCAGTACTTC
length: 10
size: .
D: .
V: TRBV20-1
J: TRBJ2-7

CDR3: CASSAQRAGSGNQPQHF
DNA: TGTGCCAGCTCCGCGCAGAGGGCAGGGTCGGGCAATCAGCCCCAGCATTTT
length: 17
size: .
D: .
V: TRBV18
J: TRBJ1-5

CDR3: CAWSVQDRADQPQHF
DNA: TGTGCCTGGAGTGTCCAGGACAGGGCGGATCAGCCCCAGCATTTT
length: 15
size: .
D: TRBD1
V: TRBV30
J: TRBJ1-5

CDR3: CASSERASGTDTQYF
DNA: TGTGCCAGCAGTGAGCGCGCTAGCGGCACAGATACGCAGTATTTT
length: 15
size: .
D: .
V: TRBV25-1
J: TRBJ2-3

CDR3: CASSRQRTGGTEAFF
DNA: TGTGCCAGCAGCCGCCAGAGGACAGGGGGTACTGAAGCTTTCTTT
length: 15
size: .
D: TRBD1
V: TRBV11-2
J: TRBJ1-1

CDR3: CASSMALMNTEAFF
DNA: TGCGCCAGCAGCATGGCTCTCATGAACACTGAAGCTTTCTTT
length: 14
size: .
D: .
V: TRBV5-1
J: TRBJ1-1

CDR3: CASSLTGARGAFF
DNA: TGTGCCAGCAGCCTAACAGGGGCGCGAGGAGCTTTCTTT
length: 13
size: .
D: TRBD1
V: TRBV2
J: TRBJ1-1

CDR3: CAWTSTGGNTEAFF
DNA: TGTGCCTGGACCTCGACAGGGGGTAACACTGAAGCTTTCTTT
length: 14
size: .
D: TRBD1
V: TRBV30
J: TRBJ1-1

CDR3: CASTRDRVADGYTF
DNA: TGTGCCAGTACCCGGGACAGGGTTGCGGATGGCTACACCTTC
length: 14
size: .
D: TRBD1
V: TRBV5-5
J: TRBJ1-2

CDR3: CAWTSGADQPQHF
DNA: TGTGCCTGGACGTCTGGGGCAGATCAGCCCCAGCATTTT
length: 13
size: few
D: .
V: TRBV30
J: TRBJ1-5

CDR3: CASSVVLVNTEAFF
DNA: TGTGCCAGCAGTGTAGTACTCGTGAACACTGAAGCTTTCTTT
length: 14
size: .
D: .
V: TRBV6-1
J: TRBJ1-1

CDR3: CASSPRTSGVGEQYF
DNA: TGTGCCAGCAGCCCAAGGACTAGCGGGGTTGGCGAGCAGTACTTC
length: 15
size: .
D: TRBD2
V: TRBV2
J: TRBJ2-7

CDR3: CASTRERMGSYGYTF
DNA: TGTGCCAGCACCCGGGAACGCATGGGATCTTATGGCTACACCTTC
length: 15
size: once
D: .
V: TRBV7-8
J: TRBJ1-2

CDR3: CASSGLGYEQYF
DNA: TGTGCCAGCAGCGGCCTGGGCTACGAGCAGTACTTC
length: 12
size: .
D: .
V: TRBV7-9
J: TRBJ2-7

CDR3: CASSIRRQENTEAFF
DNA: TGTGCCAGTAGTATTCGAAGACAGGAAAACACTGAAGCTTTCTTT
length: 15
size: .
D: .
V: TRBV19
J: TRBJ1-1

CDR3: CASSLVGRAVHEQYF
DNA: TGTGCCAGCAGCTTGGTCGGCAGGGCGGTACACGAGCAGTACTTC
length: 15
size: .
D: .
V: TRBV5-5
J: TRBJ2-7

CDR3: CASSHGLAGGQETQYF
DNA: TGTGCCAGCAGCCACGGACTAGCGGGGGGGCAGGAGACCCAGTACTTC
length: 16
size: .
D: TRBD2
V: TRBV7-9
J: TRBJ2-5

CDR3: CASSLTPNTEAFF
DNA: TGTGCCAGCAGCCTAACACCTAACACTGAAGCTTTCTTT
length: 13
size: .
D: .
V: TRBV11-3
J: TRBJ1-1

CDR3: CAWSVGLTEAFF
DNA: TGTGCCTGGAGTGTAGGCCTCACTGAAGCTTTCTTT
length: 12
size: .
D: .
V: TRBV30
J: TRBJ1-1

CDR3: CASSLGQSEQYF
DNA: TGTGCCAGCAGCTTAGGACAGTCCGAGCAGTACTTC
length: 12
size: .
D: .
V: TRBV7-6
J: TRBJ2-7

CDR3: CASSLKDWMDTQYF
DNA: TGTGCCAGCAGCCTAAAGGACTGGATGGATACGCAGTATTTT
length: 14
size: .
D: .
V: TRBV5-6
J: TRBJ2-3

CDR3: CASSRTSGGALGDTQYF
DNA: TGTGCCAGCAGCCGTACTAGCGGGGGGGCTTTGGGAGATACGCAGTATTTT
length: 17
size: .
D: TRBD2
V: TRBV5-4
J: TRBJ2-3

CDR3: CAWRAPWLGFAETQYF
DNA: TGTGCCTGGAGGGCCCCGTGGTTGGGGTTTGCGGAGACCCAGTACTTC
length: 16
size: .
D: .
V: TRBV30
J: TRBJ2-5

CDR3: CSASKNTEAFF
DNA: TGCAGTGCTAGTAAAAATACTGAAGCTTTCTTT
length: 11
size: .
D: .
V: TRBV20-1
J: TRBJ1-1